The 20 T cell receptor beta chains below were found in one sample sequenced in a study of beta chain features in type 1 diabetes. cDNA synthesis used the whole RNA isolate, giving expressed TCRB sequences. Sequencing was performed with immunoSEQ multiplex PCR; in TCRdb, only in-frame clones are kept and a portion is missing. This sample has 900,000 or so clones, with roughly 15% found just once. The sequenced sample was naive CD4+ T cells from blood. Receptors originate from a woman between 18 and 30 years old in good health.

CDR3 residues: CASSRSLAGVADTQYF. CDR3 bases: TGTGCCAGTAGCCGATCACTAGCGGGAGTTGCGGATACGCAGTATTTT. The chain couples TRBV19 to TRBJ2-3; TRBD2 matches 11 bases. From germline, CDR1 is LNHDA and CDR2 SQIVND (reference sequence). Trimming at V came to 6 bases and at J to 6 bases, leaving 11 bases not matched to a gene. The CDR3 runs to 16 residues.

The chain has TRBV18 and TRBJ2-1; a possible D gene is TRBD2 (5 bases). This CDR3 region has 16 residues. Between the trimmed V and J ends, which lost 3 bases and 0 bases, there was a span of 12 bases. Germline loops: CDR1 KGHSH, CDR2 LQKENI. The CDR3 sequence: CASSPPRLSSYNEQFF. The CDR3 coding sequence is TGTGCCAGCTCACCCCCTCGACTAAGCTCCTACAATGAGCAGTTCTTC.

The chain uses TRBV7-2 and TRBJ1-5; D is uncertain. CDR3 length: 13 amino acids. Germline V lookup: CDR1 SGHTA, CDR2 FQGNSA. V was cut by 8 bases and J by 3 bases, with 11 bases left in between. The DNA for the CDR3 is TGTGCCAGCCGTGCGACGGTCAATCAGCCCCAGCATTTT. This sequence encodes CASRATVNQPQHF.

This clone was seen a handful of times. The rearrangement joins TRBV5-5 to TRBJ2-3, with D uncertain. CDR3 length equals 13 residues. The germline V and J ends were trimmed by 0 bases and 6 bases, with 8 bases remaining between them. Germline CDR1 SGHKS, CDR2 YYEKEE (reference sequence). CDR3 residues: CASSLGGVDTQYF. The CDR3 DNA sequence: TGTGCCAGCAGCTTGGGTGGAGTCGATACGCAGTATTTT.

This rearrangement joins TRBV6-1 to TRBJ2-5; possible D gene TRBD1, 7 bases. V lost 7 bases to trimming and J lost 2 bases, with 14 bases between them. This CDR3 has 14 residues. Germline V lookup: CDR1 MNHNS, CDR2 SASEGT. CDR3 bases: TGTGCCAGCAAGAGACAGGGAGGACAAGAGACCCAGTACTTC. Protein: CASKRQGGQETQYF.

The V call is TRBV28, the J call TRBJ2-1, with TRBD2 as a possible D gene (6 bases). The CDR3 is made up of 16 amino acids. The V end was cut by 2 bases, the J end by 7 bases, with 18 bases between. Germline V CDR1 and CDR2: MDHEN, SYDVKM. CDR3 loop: CASSLGGITGVNEQFF. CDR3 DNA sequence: TGTGCCAGCAGTTTAGGGGGTATCACGGGGGTGAATGAGCAGTTCTTC.

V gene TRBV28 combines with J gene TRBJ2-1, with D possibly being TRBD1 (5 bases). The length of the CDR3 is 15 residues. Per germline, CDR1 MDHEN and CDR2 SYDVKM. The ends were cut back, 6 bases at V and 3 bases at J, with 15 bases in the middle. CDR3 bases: TGTGCCAGCAGAGCCTCAGGGTCCTTCTACAATGAGCAGTTCTTC. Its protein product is CASRASGSFYNEQFF.

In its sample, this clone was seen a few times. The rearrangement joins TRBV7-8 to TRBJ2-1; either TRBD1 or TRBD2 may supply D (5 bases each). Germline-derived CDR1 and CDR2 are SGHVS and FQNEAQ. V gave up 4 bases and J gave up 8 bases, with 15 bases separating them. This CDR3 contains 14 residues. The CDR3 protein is CASSSRDPRDEQFF. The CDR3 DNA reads TGTGCCAGCAGCTCCCGGGACCCAAGGGATGAGCAGTTCTTC.

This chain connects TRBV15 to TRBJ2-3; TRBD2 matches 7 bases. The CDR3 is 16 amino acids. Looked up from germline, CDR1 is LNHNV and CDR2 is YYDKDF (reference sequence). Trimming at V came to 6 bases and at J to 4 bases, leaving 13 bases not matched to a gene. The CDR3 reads CATRGGLAVGADTQYF. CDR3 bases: TGTGCCACCAGAGGAGGGCTAGCGGTCGGCGCAGATACGCAGTATTTT.

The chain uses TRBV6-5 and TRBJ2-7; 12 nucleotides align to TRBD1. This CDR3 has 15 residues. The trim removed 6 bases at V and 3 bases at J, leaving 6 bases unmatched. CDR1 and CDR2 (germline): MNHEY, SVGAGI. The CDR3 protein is CASRPGTGGGYEQYF. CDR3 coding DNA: TGTGCCAGCAGACCCGGGACAGGGGGCGGCTACGAGCAGTACTTC.

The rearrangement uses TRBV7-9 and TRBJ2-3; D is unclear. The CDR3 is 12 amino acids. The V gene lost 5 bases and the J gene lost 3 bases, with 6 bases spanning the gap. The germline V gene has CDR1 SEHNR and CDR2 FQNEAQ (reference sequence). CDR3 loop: CASSTGTDTQYF. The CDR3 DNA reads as TGTGCCAGCAGCACGGGTACAGATACGCAGTATTTT.

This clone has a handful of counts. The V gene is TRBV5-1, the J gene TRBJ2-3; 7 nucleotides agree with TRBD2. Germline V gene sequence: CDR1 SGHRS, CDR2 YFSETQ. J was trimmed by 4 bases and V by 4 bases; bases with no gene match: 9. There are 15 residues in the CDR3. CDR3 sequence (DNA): TGCGCCAGCAGCCGGGGGGTAGTCTGGGCAGATACGCAGTATTTT. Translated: CASSRGVVWADTQYF.

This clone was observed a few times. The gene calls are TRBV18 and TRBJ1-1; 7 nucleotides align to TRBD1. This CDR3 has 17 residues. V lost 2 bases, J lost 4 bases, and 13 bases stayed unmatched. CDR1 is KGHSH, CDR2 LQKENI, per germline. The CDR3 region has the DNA TGTGCCAGCTCACCAAACCTCTATTCAGGGGGGGCCACTGAAGCTTTCTTT. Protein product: CASSPNLYSGGATEAFF. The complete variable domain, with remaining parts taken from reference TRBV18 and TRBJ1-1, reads NAGVMQNPRHLVRRRGQEARLRCSPMKGHSHVYWYRQLPEEGLKFMVYLQKENIIDESGMPKERFSAEFPKEGPSILRIQQVVRGDSAAYFCASSPNLYSGGATEAFFGQGTRLTVV.

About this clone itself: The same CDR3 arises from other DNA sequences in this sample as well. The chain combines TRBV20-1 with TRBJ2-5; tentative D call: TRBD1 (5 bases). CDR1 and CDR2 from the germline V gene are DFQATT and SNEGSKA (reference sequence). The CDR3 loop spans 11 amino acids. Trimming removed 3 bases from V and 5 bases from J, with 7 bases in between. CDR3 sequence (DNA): TGCAGTGCTAGGGGGCTGGAGACCCAGTACTTC. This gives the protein CSARGLETQYF.

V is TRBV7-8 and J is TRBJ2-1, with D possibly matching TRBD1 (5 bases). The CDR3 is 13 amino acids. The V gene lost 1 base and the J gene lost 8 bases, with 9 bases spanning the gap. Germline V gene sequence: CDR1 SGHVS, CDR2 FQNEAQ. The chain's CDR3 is CASSLDLGDEQFF. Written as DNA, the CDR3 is TGTGCCAGCAGCTTAGATTTAGGGGATGAGCAGTTCTTC.

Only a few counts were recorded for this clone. CDR3 nucleotides: TGTGCCAGCAGTCTAACGGCGCGGAACACTGAAGCTTTCTTT. Its protein product is CASSLTARNTEAFF. V gene TRBV28 combines with J gene TRBJ1-1; no reliable D call. V was clipped by 5 bases and J by 1 base, with 11 bases between them. The CDR3 has 14 amino acids. The germline V gene has CDR1 MDHEN and CDR2 SYDVKM.

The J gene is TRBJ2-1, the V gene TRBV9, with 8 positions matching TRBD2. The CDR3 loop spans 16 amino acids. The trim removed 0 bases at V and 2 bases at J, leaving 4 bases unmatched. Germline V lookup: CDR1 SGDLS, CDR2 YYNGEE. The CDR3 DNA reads TGTGCCAGCAGCGTAGCAGCGGGACTAGCCTACAATGAGCAGTTCTTC. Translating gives CASSVAAGLAYNEQFF.

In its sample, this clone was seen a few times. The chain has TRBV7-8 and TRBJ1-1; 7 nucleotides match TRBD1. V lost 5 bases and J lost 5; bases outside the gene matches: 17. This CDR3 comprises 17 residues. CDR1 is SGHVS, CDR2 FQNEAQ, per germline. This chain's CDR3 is CASSQSGTRGLGTEAFF. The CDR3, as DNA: TGTGCCAGCAGCCAATCCGGGACGAGGGGGCTGGGGACTGAAGCTTTCTTT.

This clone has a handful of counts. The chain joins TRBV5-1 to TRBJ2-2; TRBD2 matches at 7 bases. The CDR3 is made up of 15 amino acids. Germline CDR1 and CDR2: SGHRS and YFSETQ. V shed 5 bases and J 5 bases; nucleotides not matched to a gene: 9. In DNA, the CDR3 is TGCGCCAGCAGAAATTTATCGCGGGGGACCGGGGAGCTGTTTTTT. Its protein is CASRNLSRGTGELFF.

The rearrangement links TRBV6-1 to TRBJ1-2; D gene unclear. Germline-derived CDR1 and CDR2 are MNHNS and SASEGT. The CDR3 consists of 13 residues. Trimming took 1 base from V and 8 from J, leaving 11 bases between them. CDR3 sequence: CASSEGYKGGYTF. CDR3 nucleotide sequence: TGTGCCAGCAGTGAAGGGTACAAGGGCGGCTACACCTTC.